A selection of T cell receptor beta chains follows, all from one sample in a study of blood T cell repertoires in COVID-19. The repertoire was sequenced with immunoSEQ multiplex PCR; TCRdb's copy has only in-frame clones and lacks some. This table holds under 200,000 clones, 79% found once. The sample was peripheral blood. The receptor source for this set is a man aged 55 to 70 with active or convalescent COVID-19. The CDR3 runs from the conserved cysteine through the conserved F or W. D genes are given only for firm matches. Some rows have no size entry. The others give once, few or many, or a class for an expanded clone.

TRBJ2-7,NA,TRBD1,TRBV4-1,TGCGCCAGCAGCTCACCCGGGACAGGGGATGTCGAGCAGTACTTC,CASSSPGTGDVEQYF
TRBJ2-5,once,NA,TRBV11-2,TGTGCCAGCAGCTCCCAGGGGCGGGAGACCCAGTACTTC,CASSSQGRETQYF
TRBJ1-2,few,NA,TRBV9,TGTGCCAGCAGCCTCGAGGGGAGGGTTCGCACCTTC,CASSLEGRVRTF
TRBJ2-5,few,TRBD2,TRBV29-1,TGCAGCGCCGGGACTAGCGGGATCGGGGACTTC,CSAGTSGIGDF
TRBJ2-1,NA,NA,TRBV5-4,TGTGCCAGCAGCTCCCAGGGGTCGAGCTCCTACAATGAGCAGTTCTTC,CASSSQGSSSYNEQFF
TRBJ2-1,once,TRBD2,TRBV19,TGTGCCAGTAGTCTACCCGGGACTAGCGGACAGTTCTTC,CASSLPGTSGQFF
TRBJ1-6,NA,TRBD1,TRBV7-8,TGTGCCAGCAGCTCCCGACAGGGAAACGGTTCACCCCTCCACTTT,CASSSRQGNGSPLHF
TRBJ2-1,NA,NA,TRBV28,TGTGCCAGCTCCGGGACTCACAATGAGCAGTTCTTC,CASSGTHNEQFF
TRBJ1-5,NA,NA,TRBV19,TGTGCCAGTAGCGCAGGGCAGATCAATCAGCCCCAGCATTTT,CASSAGQINQPQHF
TRBJ1-3,NA,NA,TRBV4-2,TGTGCCAGCAGCCAATCCCCTGGGGCTGGTGGAAACACCATATATTTT,CASSQSPGAGGNTIYF
TRBJ1-2,NA,NA,TRBV29-1,TGCAGCGTTGAAGTTTGGGCAGGGAACTATGGCTACACCTTC,CSVEVWAGNYGYTF
TRBJ1-2,NA,NA,TRBV30,TGTGCCTGGAGCCGACAGGCGTATGGCTACACCTTC,CAWSRQAYGYTF
TRBJ2-1,once,TRBD2,TRBV18,TGTGCCAGCTCAACGACTAGCGGGATGACCTACAATGAGCAGTTCTTC,CASSTTSGMTYNEQFF
TRBJ1-5,NA,NA,TRBV5-5,TGTGCCAGCAGCTTGGAGCCCTCCTATAGCAATCAGCCCCAGCATTTT,CASSLEPSYSNQPQHF
TRBJ1-5,NA,TRBD1,TRBV28,TGTGCCAGCAGTTTATACAGGGGGCGCGGTCAGCCCCAGCATTTT,CASSLYRGRGQPQHF
TRBJ2-7,NA,TRBD2,TRBV6-2/TRBV6-3,TGTGCCAGCAGTTACCTCCATCCCATGGCGGGAGGGGGATACGAGCAGTACTTC,CASSYLHPMAGGGYEQYF
TRBJ2-4,NA,TRBD1,TRBV30,TGTGCCTGGAGTGTACAGGGGGGCAAAGGGATCTTC,CAWSVQGGKGIF
TRBJ1-1,NA,TRBD1,TRBV9,TGTGCCAGCAGCTCTGGGACAGGGGGGAACACTGAAGCTTTCTTT,CASSSGTGGNTEAFF
TRBJ1-2,few,NA,TRBV24-1,TGTGCCACCAGTGACTGGGCCAGGGATGGCTACACCTTC,CATSDWARDGYTF
TRBJ2-3,NA,TRBD1,TRBV28,TGTGCCAGCAGCTCCCCGGGACAGACGAGCACAGATACGCAGTATTTT,CASSSPGQTSTDTQYF
TRBJ2-7,NA,NA,TRBV7-2,TGTGCCAGCAGCTTATGGGCCAGTGTAGAGCAGTACTTC,CASSLWASVEQYF
TRBJ1-1,NA,TRBD1,TRBV4-2,TGTGCCAGCAGCCCCAGGACAGGGGCCTTGAACACTGAAGCTTTCTTT,CASSPRTGALNTEAFF
TRBJ2-1,NA,TRBD2,TRBV5-1,TGCGCCAGCAGCCCTCTAGCGGCTTCCTACAATGAGCAGTTCTTC,CASSPLAASYNEQFF
TRBJ2-5,NA,TRBD2,TRBV12-3/TRBV12-4,TGTGCCAGCAGGCTACTAGCGGGAGAGACCCAGTACTTC,CASRLLAGETQYF
TRBJ1-1,NA,NA,TRBV28,TGTGCCAGCAGTTCGCGCTTGAACACTGAAGCTTTCTTT,CASSSRLNTEAFF
TRBJ2-3,NA,TRBD2,TRBV7-3,TGTGCCAGCAGTTTACCAAGCGGGAGCGGCACAGATACGCAGTATTTT,CASSLPSGSGTDTQYF
TRBJ1-5,NA,NA,TRBV2,TGTGCCAGCAGTGATGCGGGGATGGGCAATCAGCCCCAGCATTTT,CASSDAGMGNQPQHF
TRBJ1-4,NA,NA,TRBV2,TGTGCCAGCAGTGCGGTCCAGGGCCCCTCTAATGAAAAACTGTTTTTT,CASSAVQGPSNEKLFF
TRBJ1-6,NA,NA,TRBV5-1,TGCGCCAGCAGCCCAGGGGAATCAGTTGCAATGTGGGGATTTTCACCCCTCCACTTT,CASSPGESVAMWGFSPLHF
TRBJ2-2,few,NA,TRBV7-7,TGTGCCAGCAGCCCCCGACAGACCGGGGAGCTGTTTTTT,CASSPRQTGELFF
TRBJ2-3,NA,NA,TRBV4-3,TGCGCCAGCAGCCACCGGGAGAGCACAGATACGCAGTATTTT,CASSHRESTDTQYF
TRBJ1-1,NA,NA,TRBV19,TGTGCCAGTAGTCCCCGGGGGGGACCAGCTTTCTTT,CASSPRGGPAFF
TRBJ2-5,once,TRBD2,TRBV3-1/TRBV3-2,TGTGCCAGCAGCCAACCTAACGGGAGGTGGGGAGAGACCCAGTACTTC,CASSQPNGRWGETQYF
TRBJ2-7,NA,NA,TRBV28,TGTGCCAGCAGGAGCGGATACTACGAGCAGTACTTC,CASRSGYYEQYF
TRBJ2-1,NA,TRBD2,TRBV28,TGTGCCAGCAGTTTATCGGCGGGAGGGGCTTACAATGAGCAGTTCTTC,CASSLSAGGAYNEQFF
TRBJ2-5,NA,TRBD1,TRBV7-9,TGTGCCAGCAGCTTTCTGGGACAGGGACAAGAGACCCAGTACTTC,CASSFLGQGQETQYF
TRBJ1-3,NA,NA,TRBV5-1,TGCGCCAGCAGCTTGGCCCCTAACCTCCCTGGAAACACCATATATTTT,CASSLAPNLPGNTIYF
TRBJ2-5,NA,TRBD2,TRBV27,TGTGCCAGCAGTGCTAGCGGGAGGGCGACAAAGACCCAGTACTTC,CASSASGRATKTQYF
TRBJ2-6,NA,NA,TRBV5-4,TGTGCCAGCAGCTTGGCCTGGGCAGGGCGCTCCGGGGGGGCCAACGTCCTGACTTTC,CASSLAWAGRSGGANVLTF
TRBJ1-3,NA,TRBD1,TRBV7-2,TGTGCCAGCAGCTTTAGGCAGGGGGCTGGAAACACCATATATTTT,CASSFRQGAGNTIYF
TRBJ2-3,NA,TRBD2,TRBV2,TGTGCCAGCAGTGGGAAGACTAGCGGATTCACAGATACGCAGTATTTT,CASSGKTSGFTDTQYF
TRBJ2-2,once,NA,TRBV15,TGTGCCACCAACCAGAGGCCAGGGGGGTCGAACACCGGGGAGCTGTTTTTT,CATNQRPGGSNTGELFF
TRBJ2-7,NA,NA,TRBV10-3,TGTGCCATCAGTGCTGCGTCATTGGGCAACGAGCAGTACTTC,CAISAASLGNEQYF
TRBJ1-6,NA,NA,TRBV14,TGTGCCAGCAGCCAAGGTCTCGGGTACAATTCACCCCTCCACTTT,CASSQGLGYNSPLHF
TRBJ2-1,once,TRBD1,TRBV14,TGTGCCAGCAGCCGGCTAGGGACAGGGCCTTACAATGAGCAGTTCTTC,CASSRLGTGPYNEQFF
TRBJ2-2,many,TRBD1,TRBV28,TGTGCCAGCATTCACGACAGGGTGGACACCGGGGAGCTGTTTTTT,CASIHDRVDTGELFF
TRBJ2-5,NA,TRBD1,TRBV7-2,TGTGCCAGCAGCTTAACAGGGGGGGAGACCCAGTACTTC,CASSLTGGETQYF
TRBJ1-5,NA,NA,TRBV21-1,NA,CASRWGQGNQPQHF
TRBJ1-2,NA,NA,TRBV14,TGTGCCAGCAGCCAAGAATTCGGGCCCGGGGGCTATGGCTACACCTTC,CASSQEFGPGGYGYTF